This T cell receptor (beta chain) was identified during a study of T cell clonotyping in hematopoietic cell transplantation. The CDR3 spans 16 residues. Trimming pared 5 bases from V and 0 bases from J, leaving 14 bases between. Germline lookup yields CDR1 SGHVS and CDR2 FNYEAQ. Documented time point: recipient sample about 28 days before transplant, after cytoreduction. Recipient blood drawn about 28 days pretransplant and days 30, 100, 180 after. The table came from immunoSEQ multiplex PCR; TCRdb's copy has only in-frame clones and leaves some out. This table holds some 76,000 clones, approximately 95% found once. A few counts support this clone.

Sequencing was performed on peripheral blood mononuclear cells, taken before stem cell transplant. The clonotype was recovered from a woman aged 50 to 60 with acute myeloid leukemia. Some clones in this sample may be carry-over from other donors' samples. The V call is TRBV7-6, the J call TRBJ2-1, with a tentative D call TRBD2 (5 bases). CDR3 sequence: CASSPDSFLSYNEQFF. The DNA of the CDR3 is TGTGCCAGCAGCCCGGACTCCTTTCTCTCCTACAATGAGCAGTTCTTC.